This T cell receptor beta chain came from a study of blood T cell repertoires in COVID-19. Assay: immunoSEQ multiplex PCR; the TCRdb copy retains only in-frame clones and omits some. The sample yields under 150,000 clones, nearly 90% seen once. The ends were cut back, 0 bases at V and 3 bases at J, with 15 bases in the middle. The CDR3 is 16 amino acids. Germline lookup yields CDR1 SGHTA and CDR2 FQGTGA. The TCR was taken from a woman aged 70-85 years who had recovered from COVID-19. The sample taken for sequencing was peripheral blood. The chain is built from TRBV7-3 and TRBJ2-7; D may be TRBD2 (5 bases). CDR3 amino acids: CASSLTSGSTFYEQYF. The CDR3 nucleotides are TGTGCCAGCAGCTTAACTTCGGGGAGCACCTTCTACGAGCAGTACTTC.